This record looks at one T cell receptor beta chain sequence and its context. Its specificity is not known. This record belongs to a study of CD4+ T cells in melanoma. Study observations and caveats: A reported correlation linked neoantigen-specific CD4+ T cells to CD8+, macrophage and B cell function. In melanoma, neoantigen-specific CD4+ T cells reportedly differed in differentiation state.

V dropped 2 bases and J dropped 7 bases, with 15 bases sitting between them. CDR3 length: 15 amino acids. The germline CDR1 and CDR2 sequences are SGHTA and FQGTGA. TCRdb's copy holds only in-frame clones and misses some; the assay was immunoSEQ multiplex PCR. The sample carries fewer than 15,000 clones, roughly 80% recorded once. This chain uses TRBV7-3 with TRBJ2-1; D may be TRBD1 or TRBD2 (5 bases each). The clonotype comes from a human donor with melanoma. The sample consisted of cells from a culture (not recorded whether cultured in vitro). DNA for the CDR3: TGTGCCAGCAGCTTAGGGGCGAGTAGCGCAAATGAGCAGTTCTTC. Translating gives CASSLGASSANEQFF. The full variable domain, with the rest looked up from reference TRBV7-3 and TRBJ2-1, is GAGVSQTPSNKVTEKGKYVELRCDPISGHTALYWYRQSLGQGPEFLIYFQGTGAADDSGLPNDRFFAVRPEGSVSTLKIQRTERGDSAVYLCASSLGASSANEQFFGPGTRLTVL.